This T cell receptor beta chain was captured by sequencing in a study of OX40 agonist ivuxolimab in advanced cancers. The wider study: Partial responses were achieved by three patients, one with hepatocellular carcinoma and two with cutaneous melanoma. Study-wide findings and caveats: Nonresponders included some who also had low normalized T-cell clonal expansion.

Individuals having autoimmune disease history or systemic immunosuppression were not enrolled. In the case of this clone: Its antigen remains unknown.

Some clones are missing from TCRdb's copy, which holds only in-frame ones; the method was immunoSEQ multiplex PCR. The table shows several thousand clones, with about 84% occurring only once. The germline V and J ends were trimmed by 1 base and 3 bases, with 5 bases remaining between them. Germline V gene data show CDR1 as SGHRS and CDR2 as YFSETQ. This CDR3 contains 12 residues. This chain links TRBV5-1 with TRBJ2-7; D gene ambiguous. This TCR derives from an adult with an advanced solid tumor such as melanoma, head and neck, liver or kidney cancer. Sequencing was performed on CD4+ or CD8+ T cells sorted from blood, taken in a trial of the OX40 agonist ivuxolimab. The CDR3 sequence: CASSLTGYEQYF. The CDR3 coding sequence is TGCGCCAGCAGCTTGACCGGCTACGAGCAGTACTTC.